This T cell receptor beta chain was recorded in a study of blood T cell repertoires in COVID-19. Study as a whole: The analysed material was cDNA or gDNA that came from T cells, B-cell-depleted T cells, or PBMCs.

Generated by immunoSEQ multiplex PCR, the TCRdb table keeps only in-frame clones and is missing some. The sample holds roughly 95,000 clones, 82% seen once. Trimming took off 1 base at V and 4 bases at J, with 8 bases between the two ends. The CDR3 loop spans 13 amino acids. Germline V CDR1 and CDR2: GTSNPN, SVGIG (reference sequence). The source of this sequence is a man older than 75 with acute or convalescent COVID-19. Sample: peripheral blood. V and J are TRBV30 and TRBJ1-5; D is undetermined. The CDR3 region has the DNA TGTGCCTGGAGTGCACAGAAGAATCAGCCCCAGCATTTT. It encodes CAWSAQKNQPQHF.